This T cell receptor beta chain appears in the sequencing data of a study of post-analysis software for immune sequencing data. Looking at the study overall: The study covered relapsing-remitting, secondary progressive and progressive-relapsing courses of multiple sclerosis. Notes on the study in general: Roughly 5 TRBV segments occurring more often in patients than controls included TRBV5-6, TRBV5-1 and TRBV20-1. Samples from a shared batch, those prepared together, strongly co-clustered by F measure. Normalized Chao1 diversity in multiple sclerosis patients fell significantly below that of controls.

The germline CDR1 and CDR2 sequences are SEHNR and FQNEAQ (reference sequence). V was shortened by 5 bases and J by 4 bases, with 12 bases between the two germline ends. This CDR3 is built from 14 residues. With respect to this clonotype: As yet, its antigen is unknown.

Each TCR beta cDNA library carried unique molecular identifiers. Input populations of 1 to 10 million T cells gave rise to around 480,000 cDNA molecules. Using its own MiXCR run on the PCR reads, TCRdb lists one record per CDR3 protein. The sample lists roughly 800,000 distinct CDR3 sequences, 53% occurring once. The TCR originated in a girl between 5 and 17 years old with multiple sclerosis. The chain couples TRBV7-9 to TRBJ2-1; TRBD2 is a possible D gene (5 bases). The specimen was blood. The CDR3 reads CASSEGDRYNEQFF. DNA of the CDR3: TGTGCCAGCAGCGAGGGAGACCGTTACAATGAGCAGTTCTTC.